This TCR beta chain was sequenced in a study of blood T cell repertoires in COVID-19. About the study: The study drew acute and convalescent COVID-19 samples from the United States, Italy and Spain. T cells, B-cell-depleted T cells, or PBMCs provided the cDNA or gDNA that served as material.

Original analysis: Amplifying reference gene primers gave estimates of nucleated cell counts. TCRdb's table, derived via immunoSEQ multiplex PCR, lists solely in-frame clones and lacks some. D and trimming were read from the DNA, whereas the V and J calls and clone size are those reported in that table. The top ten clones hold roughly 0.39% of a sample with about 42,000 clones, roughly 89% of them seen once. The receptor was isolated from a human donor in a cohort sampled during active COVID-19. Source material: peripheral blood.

The CDR3 sequence is CASSLGRGPVNTEAFF. The CDR3 DNA sequence: TGTGCCAGCAGCTTAGGGAGGGGACCGGTGAACACTGAAGCTTTCTTT. This sequence joins TRBV11-2 and TRBJ1-1; perhaps TRBD1 as D (5 bases). V was trimmed by 1 base and J by 0 bases, leaving 12 bases between them. The V gene's germline CDR1 is SGHAT and CDR2 FQNNGV. The length of the CDR3 is 16 residues.